Below, 22 T cell receptor beta chains from the same sample are listed, as sequenced in a study of Graves' ophthalmopathy and Graves' hyperthyroidism. RNA transcripts served as template for amplifying TCR beta CDR3 sequences. The workflow started with a first-round RT-PCR run with HTBI primers and then moved on to a second-round multiplex PCR. A single record per CDR3 protein comes from TCRdb applying MiXCR to the multiplex PCR reads. The repertoire holds 1 million to 1.3 million distinct CDR3 sequences, with 36% as singletons. Sequences were obtained from peripheral blood or thyroid tissue (not recorded which). The receptors were sampled from an adult man with Graves' hyperthyroidism.

This clonotype appeared many times. The rearrangement uses TRBV7-2 and TRBJ2-5, with D unclear. Germline V gene data show CDR1 as SGHTA and CDR2 as FQGNSA. This CDR3 has 12 amino acids. The V end was cut by 1 base, the J end by 10 bases, with 10 bases between. CDR3 coding DNA: TGTGCCAGCAGCTTAGGGGCGCCCGACCAGTACTTC. Translation gives CASSLGAPDQYF.

This clonotype was seen at least ten times. This rearrangement joins TRBV7-2 to TRBJ1-5; D is undetermined. Trimming took 5 bases from V and 0 from J, leaving 11 bases between them. This CDR3 is built from 15 residues. Per the germline V gene, CDR1 is SGHTA and CDR2 is FQGNSA. The CDR3 region has the DNA TGTGCCAGCAGCCAAAGCGGGAATAGCAATCAGCCCCAGCATTTT. Translation gives CASSQSGNSNQPQHF.

This clonotype was counted at least ten times. The chain joins TRBV5-1 to TRBJ2-7, with D perhaps matching TRBD2 (6 bases). Trimming took off 0 bases at V and 3 bases at J, with 16 bases between the two ends. CDR1 and CDR2 from the germline V gene are SGHRS and YFSETQ. This CDR3 contains 16 residues. The CDR3, as DNA: TGCGCCAGCAGCTTGGGGGACTCCCAATCCAACTACGAGCAGTACTTC. Translated, it gives CASSLGDSQSNYEQYF.

This clonotype has a handful of counts. CDR3 DNA: TGTGCCAGCATAGCAGGGAATGAGCAGTTCTTC. As protein: CASIAGNEQFF. This chain links TRBV25-1 with TRBJ2-1; D may be TRBD1 (5 bases). V was clipped by 7 bases and J by 7 bases, with 8 bases between them. Germline assignment: CDR1 MGHDK and CDR2 SYGVNS. The CDR3 totals 11 residues.

This clonotype was seen repeatedly, ten times or more. V is TRBV6-6 and J is TRBJ1-1; D unclear. Germline values: CDR1 MNHNY, CDR2 SVGAGI (reference sequence). The CDR3 extends over 13 amino acids. Trimming removed 5 bases from V and 0 bases from J, with 7 bases in between. CDR3 protein: CASSRAVNTEAFF. The DNA of the CDR3 is TGTGCCAGCAGTCGGGCAGTGAACACTGAAGCTTTCTTT.

The gene calls are TRBV2 and TRBJ2-7; no definite D call. V was trimmed by 4 bases and J by 4 bases, leaving 8 bases between them. Germline lookup yields CDR1 SNHLY and CDR2 FYNNEI. This CDR3 has 12 residues. The CDR3 nucleotides read TGTGCCAGCAGTGCACAGAAATACGAGCAGTACTTC. It codes for CASSAQKYEQYF.

This clonotype occurred many times. The chain links TRBV19 to TRBJ1-1; D is unresolved. Trimming pared 6 bases from V and 6 bases from J, leaving 14 bases between. The CDR3 length is 13 residues. Germline CDR1 and CDR2: LNHDA and SQIVND (reference sequence). The CDR3 sequence is CASSQAYSAEAFF. The CDR3 bases are TGTGCCAGTAGCCAGGCGTACTCGGCTGAAGCTTTCTTT.

Many counts were recorded for this clonotype. The chain has TRBV29-1 and TRBJ1-2, with TRBD1 matching 8 bases. Germline V CDR1 and CDR2: SQVTM, ANQGSEA. The CDR3 is 12 residues long. Trimming at V came to 8 bases and at J to 2 bases, leaving 4 bases not matched to a gene. The CDR3: CSYRQGNYGYTF. The CDR3 nucleotides read TGCAGCTACCGACAGGGGAACTATGGCTACACCTTC.

This clonotype occurred many times. This chain uses TRBV29-1 with TRBJ2-5; tentatively, D is TRBD1 (6 bases). The CDR3 length is 9 residues. The V end lost 3 bases, the J end lost 14 bases, and 10 bases lay between the germline ends. The germline V gene has CDR1 SQVTM and CDR2 ANQGSEA. The CDR3 region is CSVEDSRYF. Here the CDR3 DNA reads TGCAGCGTTGAGGACAGCCGATACTTC.

Many counts were recorded for this clonotype. The chain recombines TRBV7-9 with TRBJ1-1, with 8 bases matching TRBD1. This CDR3 region has 15 residues. V was clipped by 4 bases and J by 5 bases; unmatched bases: 9. Germline-derived CDR1 and CDR2 are SEHNR and FQNEAQ (reference sequence). CDR3 in DNA: TGTGCCAGCAGCTATCCGAGGACAGGGTTGACTGAAGCTTTCTTT. This sequence encodes CASSYPRTGLTEAFF.

This sequence joins TRBV29-1 and TRBJ2-7, with TRBD1 matching over 12 bases. The CDR3 covers 13 residues. The V and J ends lost 5 bases and 6 bases, in that order; junction bases with no gene match: 5. The V gene's germline CDR1 is SQVTM and CDR2 ANQGSEA. The CDR3 nucleotides are TGCAGCGTTATACCGGGACAGGGGGCCGAGCAGTACTTC. Amino acid sequence: CSVIPGQGAEQYF.

The V and J genes are TRBV6-5 and TRBJ1-2, with 7 positions matching TRBD1. Per the germline V gene, CDR1 is MNHEY and CDR2 is SVGAGI. The ends lost 6 bases at V and 4 bases at J; junction bases unmatched: 8. CDR3 length equals 14 residues. The CDR3 region is CASRRTGDGYGYTF. In nucleotides, the CDR3 is TGTGCCAGCAGAAGAACAGGGGACGGCTATGGCTACACCTTC.

The chain links TRBV29-1 to TRBJ2-5; possible D gene TRBD2, 5 bases. This CDR3 region has 15 residues. Deletions cut 0 bases from V and 7 bases from J, with 18 bases between. CDR1 and CDR2 from the germline V gene are SQVTM and ANQGSEA. CDR3 sequence: CSVEDRGTSSGTQYF. The CDR3 nucleotides are TGCAGCGTTGAAGATCGGGGAACGAGCTCTGGGACCCAGTACTTC.

This clonotype was observed many times. The rearrangement links TRBV11-2 to TRBJ2-7, with a possible D match to TRBD1 (7 bases). The germline V and J ends were trimmed by 4 bases and 0 bases, with 10 bases remaining between them. The germline V gene encodes CDR1 SGHAT and CDR2 FQNNGV. The CDR3 runs 14 residues. The CDR3 region has the DNA TGTGCCAGCAGCTGGGGGGACAGCTCCTACGAGCAGTACTTC. Protein: CASSWGDSSYEQYF. Based on the CDR3 plus reference TRBV11-2 and TRBJ2-7, the full variable domain is EAGVAQSPRYKIIEKRQSVAFWCNPISGHATLYWYQQILGQGPKLLIQFQNNGVVDDSQLPKDRFSAERLKGVDSTLKIQPAKLEDSAVYLCASSWGDSSYEQYFGPGTRLTVT.

This clonotype was seen repeatedly, ten times or more. This chain links TRBV2 with TRBJ2-2; possibly TRBD1 for D (6 bases). Trimming removed 6 bases at V and 4 bases at J, with 12 bases between. This CDR3 is 14 amino acids long. Germline V gene sequence: CDR1 SNHLY, CDR2 FYNNEI. CDR3 residues: CASRRDILTGELFF. CDR3 nucleotides: TGTGCCAGCAGACGGGACATCCTCACCGGGGAGCTGTTTTTT.

The rearrangement uses TRBV11-2 and TRBJ2-5; 9 bases agree with TRBD1. The trim removed 6 bases at V and 4 bases at J, leaving 9 bases unmatched. CDR1 is SGHAT, CDR2 FQNNGV, per germline. The CDR3 extends over 15 amino acids. CDR3 sequence reads: CASSFLTGGGETQYF. DNA of the CDR3: TGTGCCAGCAGTTTTCTCACAGGGGGCGGAGAGACCCAGTACTTC.

V usage is TRBV7-8 and J usage is TRBJ1-4; a possible D gene is TRBD1 (5 bases). The germline V gene encodes CDR1 SGHVS and CDR2 FQNEAQ. The CDR3 is 15 residues long. Trimming pared 3 bases from V and 7 bases from J, leaving 15 bases between. CDR3 protein: CASSFRARGREKLFF. CDR3 nucleotide sequence: TGTGCCAGCAGCTTCAGGGCGCGGGGACGTGAAAAACTGTTTTTT. The full variable domain, its missing parts supplied by reference TRBV7-8 and TRBJ1-4, is GAGVSQSPRYKVAKRGQDVALRCDPISGHVSLFWYQQALGQGPEFLTYFQNEAQLDKSGLPSDRFFAERPEGSVSTLKIQRTQQEDSAVYLCASSFRARGREKLFFGSGTQLSVL.

This clonotype appeared a few times. This sequence joins TRBV9 and TRBJ2-7; D may be TRBD1 (6 bases). Germline loops: CDR1 SGDLS, CDR2 YYNGEE. Trimming pared 0 bases from V and 4 bases from J, leaving 17 bases between. There are 16 residues in the CDR3. The CDR3 is CASSVGRDTGTYEQYF. The CDR3 DNA reads as TGTGCCAGCAGCGTAGGCCGGGACACAGGAACTTACGAGCAGTACTTC.

V gene TRBV2 combines with J gene TRBJ1-5, with 9 bases identical to TRBD1. Germline V lookup: CDR1 SNHLY, CDR2 FYNNEI. The CDR3 consists of 14 residues. The V segment lost 7 bases and the J segment 14 bases; nucleotides outside the gene matches: 15. CDR3 in DNA: TGTGCCAGCAATCCCCCGGGACAGGGCATTCACGAGCATTTT. Translation gives CASNPPGQGIHEHF.

This chain uses TRBV7-6 with TRBJ2-5; maybe TRBD2 (6 bases). Trimming stripped 4 bases from V and 5 bases from J, with 20 bases between. The CDR3 length is 16 residues. Germline V gives CDR1 SGHVS, CDR2 FNYEAQ. The CDR3 nucleotides are TGTGCCAGCAGCTCAATAGCGGCCAGGGCATTGGAGACCCAGTACTTC. Translation: CASSSIAARALETQYF.

The chain joins TRBV6-6 to TRBJ1-1; a possible D gene is TRBD1 (6 bases). Trimming left V 6 bases short and J 1 base short, with 18 bases between. The V gene's germline CDR1 is MNHNY and CDR2 SVGAGI (reference sequence). The CDR3 is made up of 16 amino acids. CDR3 DNA sequence: TGTGCCAGCAGCAGGGGTAGGAGAGACTGGAACACTGAAGCTTTCTTT. This translates into CASSRGRRDWNTEAFF.

J is TRBJ2-7 and V is TRBV18; 7 bases map to TRBD1. Germline values: CDR1 KGHSH, CDR2 LQKENI. Losses at the gene ends were 3 bases for V and 13 bases for J; bases not matched to a gene: 9. The CDR3 is made up of 12 amino acids. The CDR3 DNA follows: TGTGCCAGCTCACCTCAGACAGGGTTAATTTACGTC. As protein: CASSPQTGLIYV.